The 9 T cell receptor beta chains below come from one sample, sequenced in a study of vaccination and CD4 T cells after COVID-19 (dated by TCRdb to between 2021 and 2022). What this sample's treatment or condition label stands for: approximately 11-day PBMC culture with coronavirus spike peptide pools or control peptides (ViraFEST assay). CD4+ T cells from unexposed donors were collected before the COVID-19 pandemic (2011-2018). Libraries were constructed by PCR. Sequencer: Illumina iSeq 100. DNA from cultured CD4+ T cells was subjected to TCR sequencing with the Oncomine TCR Beta short-read assay at the Johns Hopkins FTIC core. TCRdb's own reprocessing of the public reads used fastp at Q25 and MiXCR and kept productive beta chains. Rows with a matching CDR3 protein are joined into one entry that keeps the most common DNA and genes. Present in this sample are approximately 6,000 distinct CDR3 sequences, roughly 40% of which were seen just once. About 51% of the sample goes to the ten largest clones.

These receptors' targets are unknown. Sample: CD4+ T cells from blood, cultured in vitro. The source is a human donor in good health.

The genes are TRBV9 and TRBJ1-6; D not certain. V lost 0 bases to trimming and J lost 10 bases, with 11 bases between them. This CDR3 comprises 14 residues. CDR1 is SGDLS, CDR2 YYNGEE, per germline. The CDR3 reads CASSVDPVWSPLHF. CDR3 DNA: TGTGCCAGCAGCGTAGACCCGGTCTGGTCACCCCTCCACTTT.

This clonotype was recorded a few times. The genes are TRBV27 and TRBJ1-5, with unresolved D. The CDR3 sequence is 13 residues long. V shed 3 bases and J shed 9 bases, with 12 bases lying between them. Germline loops: CDR1 MNHEY, CDR2 SMNVEV (reference sequence). The CDR3 spells CASSFEGSGPQHF. Here the CDR3 DNA reads TGTGCCAGCAGTTTCGAAGGTTCCGGGCCCCAGCATTTT.

The gene calls are TRBV6-1 and TRBJ2-5, with D unclear. The CDR3 sequence is 13 residues long. Between the trimmed V and J ends, which lost 1 base and 4 bases, there was a span of 7 bases. Germline V gene data show CDR1 as MNHNS and CDR2 as SASEGT. This chain's CDR3 is CASSEVPTETQYF. The DNA for the CDR3 is TGTGCCAGCAGTGAAGTTCCTACAGAGACCCAGTACTTC.

The genes are TRBV20-1 and TRBJ2-5; D possibly corresponds to TRBD2 (7 bases). CDR3 length: 14 residues. V was pared by 3 bases and J by 5 bases, with 16 bases between. Germline CDR1 reads DFQATT; CDR2 reads SNEGSKA (reference sequence). The CDR3 sequence: CSASPPGGLETQYF. The CDR3 region has the DNA TGCAGTGCTAGCCCCCCGGGGGGCTTGGAGACCCAGTACTTC.

This clonotype was counted between two and nine times. The chain carries TRBV6-5 and TRBJ1-1, with D unclear. Per germline, CDR1 MNHEY and CDR2 SVGAGI. This CDR3 contains 14 residues. The V end was cut by 4 bases, the J end by 4 bases, with 13 bases between. CDR3 amino acids: CASSFSSGGTEAFF. CDR3 in DNA: TGTGCCAGCAGTTTCTCGTCTGGAGGCACTGAAGCTTTCTTT.

This sequence joins TRBV6-1 and TRBJ1-5; perhaps TRBD1 as D (5 bases). Between the trimmed V and J ends, which lost 11 bases and 2 bases, there was a span of 10 bases. The CDR3 is 12 residues long. The V gene's germline CDR1 is MNHNS and CDR2 SASEGT. This CDR3 is CAGGLGNQPQHF. Here the CDR3 DNA reads TGTGCCGGGGGGTTGGGCAATCAGCCCCAGCATTTT.

J is TRBJ1-1 and V is TRBV29-1; tentatively, D is TRBD1 (5 bases). The germline V and J ends were trimmed by 7 bases and 2 bases, with 8 bases remaining between them. CDR1 and CDR2 (germline): SQVTM, ANQGSEA. CDR3 length equals 11 residues. CDR3 sequence (DNA): TGCAGCGGGACATTTAACACTGAAGCTTTCTTT. This translates into CSGTFNTEAFF.

V gene TRBV20-1 combines with J gene TRBJ1-5; no definite D call. The CDR3 covers 13 residues. V was shortened by 0 bases and J by 4 bases, with 7 bases between the two germline ends. The germline V gene has CDR1 DFQATT and CDR2 SNEGSKA (reference sequence). CDR3 coding DNA: TGCAGTGCTAGAGAAGACCGAAATCAGCCCCAGCATTTT. Protein: CSAREDRNQPQHF.

This clonotype appeared a single time. The V gene is TRBV12-5, the J gene TRBJ1-5, with D perhaps matching TRBD1 (5 bases). The CDR3 covers 14 residues. V shed 3 bases and J shed 7 bases, with 13 bases lying between them. Germline V lookup: CDR1 LGHNT, CDR2 FRNRAP. As DNA, the CDR3 is TGTGCTAGTGGTTTATTACAGGACACACAGCCCCAGCATTTT. This encodes CASGLLQDTQPQHF.